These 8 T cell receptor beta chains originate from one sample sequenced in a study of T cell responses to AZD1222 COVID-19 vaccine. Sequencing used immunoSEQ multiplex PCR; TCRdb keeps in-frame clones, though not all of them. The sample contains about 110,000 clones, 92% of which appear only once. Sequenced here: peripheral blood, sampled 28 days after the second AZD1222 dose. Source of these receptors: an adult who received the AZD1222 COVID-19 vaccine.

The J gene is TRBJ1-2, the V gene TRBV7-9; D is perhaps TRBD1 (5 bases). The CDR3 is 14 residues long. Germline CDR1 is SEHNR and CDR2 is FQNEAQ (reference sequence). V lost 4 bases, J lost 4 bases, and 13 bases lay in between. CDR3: CASSSPRAPYGYTF. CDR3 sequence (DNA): TGTGCCAGCAGCTCCCCCAGGGCCCCCTATGGCTACACCTTC.

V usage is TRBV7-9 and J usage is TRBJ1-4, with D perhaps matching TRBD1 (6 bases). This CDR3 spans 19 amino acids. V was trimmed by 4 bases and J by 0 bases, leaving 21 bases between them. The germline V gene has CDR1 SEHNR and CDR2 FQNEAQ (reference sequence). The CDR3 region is CASSSPPTGTSSTNEKLFF. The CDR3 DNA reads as TGTGCCAGCAGCTCCCCACCCACAGGGACCTCTTCAACTAATGAAAAACTGTTTTTT. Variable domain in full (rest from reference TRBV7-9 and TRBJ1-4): DTGVSQNPRHKITKRGQNVTFRCDPISEHNRLYWYRQTLGQGPEFLTYFQNEAQLEKSRLLSDRFSAERPKGSFSTLEIQRTEQGDSAMYLCASSSPPTGTSSTNEKLFFGSGTQLSVL.

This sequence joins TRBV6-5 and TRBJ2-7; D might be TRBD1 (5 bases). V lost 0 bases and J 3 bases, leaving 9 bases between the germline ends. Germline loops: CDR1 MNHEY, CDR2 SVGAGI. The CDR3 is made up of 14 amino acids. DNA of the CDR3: TGTGCCAGCAGTTACTCGAGACAGTTCTACGAGCAGTACTTC. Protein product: CASSYSRQFYEQYF.

The CDR3 region has the DNA TGTGCCAGCAGCTCCTCAGGCGGAGCGGGGGAGCTGTTTTTT. Translation gives CASSSSGGAGELFF. This sequence joins TRBV7-9 and TRBJ2-2; D unclear. Between the trimmed V and J ends, which lost 4 bases and 8 bases, there was a span of 14 bases. The CDR3 is made up of 14 amino acids. Looked up from germline, CDR1 is SEHNR and CDR2 is FQNEAQ (reference sequence). Together with reference TRBV7-9 and TRBJ2-2, the CDR3 gives the full variable domain: DTGVSQNPRHKITKRGQNVTFRCDPISEHNRLYWYRQTLGQGPEFLTYFQNEAQLEKSRLLSDRFSAERPKGSFSTLEIQRTEQGDSAMYLCASSSSGGAGELFFGEGSRLTVL.

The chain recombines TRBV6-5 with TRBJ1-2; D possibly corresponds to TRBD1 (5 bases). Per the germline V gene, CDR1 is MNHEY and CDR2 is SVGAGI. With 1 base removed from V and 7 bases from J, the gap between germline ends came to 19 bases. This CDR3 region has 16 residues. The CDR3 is CASSYYGSEDGGGYTF. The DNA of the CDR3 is TGTGCCAGCAGTTACTATGGCAGCGAGGACGGGGGTGGCTACACCTTC.

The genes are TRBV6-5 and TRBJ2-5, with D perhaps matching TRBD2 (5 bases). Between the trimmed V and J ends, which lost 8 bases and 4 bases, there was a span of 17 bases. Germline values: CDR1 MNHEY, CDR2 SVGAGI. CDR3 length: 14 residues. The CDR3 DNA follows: TGTGCCAGCGGAACCCCACGGGGTCCAGAGACCCAGTACTTC. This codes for CASGTPRGPETQYF.

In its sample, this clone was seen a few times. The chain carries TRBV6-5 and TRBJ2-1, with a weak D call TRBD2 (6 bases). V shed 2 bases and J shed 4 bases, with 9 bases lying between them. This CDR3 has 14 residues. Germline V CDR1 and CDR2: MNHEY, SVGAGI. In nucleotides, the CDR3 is TGTGCCAGCAGTTACGGGAGGAGGTACAATGAGCAGTTCTTC. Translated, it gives CASSYGRRYNEQFF.

As DNA, the CDR3 is TGTGCCACCAGCAGAGTCGGGTCAGCTCTTAACTATGGCTACACCTTC. It is translated as CATSRVGSALNYGYTF. The V gene is TRBV15, the J gene TRBJ1-2, with no clear D. CDR1 and CDR2 (germline): LNHNV, YYDKDF (reference sequence). This CDR3 is built from 16 residues. With 1 base removed from V and 1 base from J, the gap between germline ends came to 13 bases.